This passage covers 15 T cell receptor beta chains from one sample sequenced in a study of blood T cell repertoires in COVID-19. Only in-frame clones appear in the TCRdb table, and some are missing; sequencing was by immunoSEQ multiplex PCR. The table records 130,000 to 150,000 clones, roughly 86% of them present only once. Material for sequencing was peripheral blood. The source of these receptors is a man aged 45-65 years with active or convalescent COVID-19.

V and J are TRBV28 and TRBJ2-3, with TRBD2 identical over 12 bases. This CDR3 is 16 amino acids long. V shed 3 bases, J shed 2 bases, and the junction held 3 bases outside the gene matches. CDR1 is MDHEN, CDR2 SYDVKM, per germline. CDR3 in amino acids: CASSFRLAGATDTQYF. The CDR3, as DNA: TGTGCCAGCAGTTTTAGACTAGCGGGAGCCACAGATACGCAGTATTTT.

The V call is TRBV5-4, the J call TRBJ2-7, with a possible D match to TRBD1 (6 bases). Germline V gives CDR1 SGHNT, CDR2 YYREEE (reference sequence). The V gene lost 0 bases and the J gene lost 2 bases, with 9 bases spanning the gap. The CDR3 covers 14 residues. The CDR3 DNA reads TGTGCCAGCAGCTTGGATGGGGGCCCCTACGAGCAGTACTTC. It yields the protein CASSLDGGPYEQYF.

The V and J genes are TRBV7-9 and TRBJ2-5; 10 bases match TRBD1. Looked up from germline, CDR1 is SEHNR and CDR2 is FQNEAQ (reference sequence). CDR3 length equals 15 residues. V was pared by 2 bases and J by 3 bases, with 3 bases of the junction left unmatched. DNA for the CDR3: TGTGCCAGCAGCTTAAAGGACAGGGGGAAAGAGACCCAGTACTTC. It yields the protein CASSLKDRGKETQYF.

The chain combines TRBV3-1 (or the pseudogene TRBV3-2) with TRBJ1-1; a weak D match, TRBD1 (6 bases). Trimming left V 6 bases short and J 4 bases short, with 18 bases between. The germline V gene has CDR1 LGHDT and CDR2 YNNKEL (reference sequence). The CDR3 extends over 15 amino acids. The CDR3 DNA reads TGTGCCAGCAGACCCGACAGGCCGCCCGGCACTGAAGCTTTCTTT. Protein sequence: CASRPDRPPGTEAFF.

The V gene is TRBV7-4, the J gene TRBJ2-7; possibly TRBD1 for D (5 bases). V was trimmed by 3 bases and J by 3 bases, leaving 6 bases between them. CDR1 and CDR2 (germline): SGHVT, SQSDAQ. The CDR3 contains 12 residues. CDR3 in DNA: TGTGCCAGCAGCTTGACAGACTACGAGCAGTACTTC. Translated, it gives CASSLTDYEQYF.

The chain joins TRBV29-1 to TRBJ2-6; D might be TRBD2 (6 bases). Germline CDR1 reads SQVTM; CDR2 reads ANQGSEA. The V end was cut by 1 base, the J end by 2 bases, with 12 bases between. The CDR3 totals 16 residues. CDR3 loop: CSVEVWGEAGANVLTF. CDR3 DNA: TGCAGCGTTGAAGTTTGGGGGGAGGCTGGGGCCAACGTCCTGACTTTC.

The genes are TRBV9 and TRBJ2-5; 14 nucleotides agree with TRBD2. V shed 3 bases and J 4 bases; nucleotides not matched to a gene: 2. Germline CDR1 is SGDLS and CDR2 is YYNGEE. The CDR3 length is 15 residues. CDR3 DNA: TGTGCCAGCAGCGGGGGACTAGCGGGAGTAGAGACCCAGTACTTC. Protein product: CASSGGLAGVETQYF.

CDR3 sequence: CASSLVGTSGRASYEQYF. The CDR3, as DNA: TGTGCCAGCAGCTTAGTTGGGACTAGCGGGAGGGCGTCCTACGAGCAGTACTTC. The V and J genes are TRBV7-2 and TRBJ2-7; the match to TRBD2 covers 16 bases. Germline trimming cut 1 base from V and 1 base from J; bases unmatched to any gene: 4. CDR3 length: 18 residues. CDR1 is SGHTA, CDR2 FQGNSA, per germline.

The chain combines TRBV28 with TRBJ2-1; no reliable D call. The CDR3 has 16 residues. Germline V lookup: CDR1 MDHEN, CDR2 SYDVKM. Trimming left V 3 bases short and J 3 bases short, with 15 bases between. CDR3 in DNA: TGTGCCAGCAGTTTGTTTATTTCGGCAGGCTACAATGAGCAGTTCTTC. It yields the protein CASSLFISAGYNEQFF.

The chain recombines TRBV5-4 with TRBJ1-2; no clear D. Germline V gene data show CDR1 as SGHNT and CDR2 as YYREEE (reference sequence). Trimming stripped 3 bases from V and 5 bases from J, with 14 bases between. This CDR3 is 14 amino acids long. Here the CDR3 reads CASSSPTGRYGYTF. The CDR3 DNA reads as TGTGCCAGCAGCTCCCCCACGGGTCGGTATGGCTACACCTTC. The complete variable domain, with remaining parts taken from reference TRBV5-4 and TRBJ1-2, reads ETGVTQSPTHLIKTRGQQVTLRCSSQSGHNTVSWYQQALGQGPQFIFQYYREEENGRGNFPPRFSGLQFPNYSSELNVNALELDDSALYLCASSSPTGRYGYTFGSGTRLTVV.

The rearrangement joins TRBV5-4 to TRBJ2-3; 9 bases fit TRBD2. The CDR3 has 15 amino acids. Trimming cost V 0 bases and J 4 bases; bases outside gene matches: 3. CDR1 is SGHNT, CDR2 YYREEE, per germline (reference sequence). This CDR3 is CASSLASGNADTQYF. The DNA for the CDR3 is TGTGCCAGCAGCTTGGCTAGCGGGAATGCAGATACGCAGTATTTT.

The J gene is TRBJ2-7, the V gene TRBV2; weak D call: TRBD1 (6 bases). Germline CDR1 is SNHLY and CDR2 is FYNNEI. V lost 5 bases and J 2 bases, leaving 10 bases between the germline ends. The CDR3 covers 13 residues. CDR3 sequence reads: CASSTGWAYEQYF. DNA for the CDR3: TGTGCCAGCAGTACAGGGTGGGCCTACGAGCAGTACTTC.

This chain uses TRBV15 with TRBJ1-1; D unresolved. CDR1 is LNHNV, CDR2 YYDKDF, per germline (reference sequence). V dropped 0 bases and J dropped 1 base, with 6 bases sitting between them. The CDR3 spans 14 residues. This chain's CDR3 is CATSRDGRNTEAFF. The CDR3 DNA follows: TGTGCCACCAGCAGAGATGGGCGGAACACTGAAGCTTTCTTT.

This chain joins TRBV2 and TRBJ2-6; maybe TRBD1 (5 bases). Trimming pared 4 bases from V and 0 bases from J, leaving 7 bases between. The V gene's germline CDR1 is SNHLY and CDR2 FYNNEI. The CDR3 loop spans 15 amino acids. CDR3 region: CASSGQPSGANVLTF. In DNA, the CDR3 is TGTGCCAGCAGTGGACAGCCCTCTGGGGCCAACGTCCTGACTTTC.

V usage is TRBV18 and J usage is TRBJ1-1; possibly TRBD1 for D (5 bases). This CDR3 has 17 amino acids. Trimming pared 1 base from V and 0 bases from J, leaving 15 bases between. Germline assignment: CDR1 KGHSH and CDR2 LQKENI. CDR3 DNA sequence: TGTGCCAGCTCACCACGAGGTCGGCAGGGATTGAACACTGAAGCTTTCTTT. It is translated as CASSPRGRQGLNTEAFF. The variable domain in full, completed from reference TRBV18 and TRBJ1-1, reads NAGVMQNPRHLVRRRGQEARLRCSPMKGHSHVYWYRQLPEEGLKFMVYLQKENIIDESGMPKERFSAEFPKEGPSILRIQQVVRGDSAAYFCASSPRGRQGLNTEAFFGQGTRLTVV.